The 32 T cell receptor beta chains in this list originate from one sample, sequenced in a study of blood T cell repertoires in COVID-19. Measured with immunoSEQ multiplex PCR; TCRdb has only the in-frame clones, and not every one. Of approximately 240,000 clones listed, 65% to 85% were seen once; the top ten hold roughly 3%. The sample was peripheral blood. These receptors originate from a woman aged 30 to 39 who had recovered from COVID-19.

The chain links TRBV12-3 or TRBV12-4 to TRBJ2-7; D unresolved. CDR3 size: 13 residues. The ends were cut back, 2 bases at V and 5 bases at J, with 10 bases in the middle. The CDR3: CASSLKEFHEQYF. The CDR3 DNA sequence: TGTGCCAGCAGTTTAAAGGAGTTCCACGAGCAGTACTTC.

In this sample, this clone turned up a few times. V usage is TRBV6-5 and J usage is TRBJ2-7; 7 nucleotides agree with TRBD1. This CDR3 contains 15 residues. The germline V gene encodes CDR1 MNHEY and CDR2 SVGAGI. Trimming at V came to 6 bases and at J to 1 base, leaving 9 bases not matched to a gene. The CDR3 loop reads CASRSPGQTSYEQYF. In DNA form, the CDR3 reads TGTGCCAGCAGGAGTCCGGGACAGACATCCTACGAGCAGTACTTC.

The V and J genes are TRBV28 and TRBJ1-1; 7 nucleotides agree with TRBD1. The CDR3 covers 14 residues. From germline, CDR1 is MDHEN and CDR2 SYDVKM. V lost 4 bases to trimming and J lost 3 bases; unmatched junction nucleotides: 5. The CDR3 nucleotides read TGTGCCAGCAGTTGGGACAGCTCGTACACTGAAGCTTTCTTT. This translates into CASSWDSSYTEAFF.

This chain uses TRBV19 with TRBJ1-5; TRBD1 aligns across 10 bases. Per germline, CDR1 LNHDA and CDR2 SQIVND (reference sequence). CDR3 length: 16 residues. The V gene end was trimmed by 7 bases and the J gene end by 3 bases; junction bases not matched to a gene: 9. The CDR3 DNA reads TGTGCCAGTACCCTGACAGGGGGCTCCCCCAATCAGCCCCAGCATTTT. It encodes CASTLTGGSPNQPQHF.

CDR3 bases: TGCGCCAGCAGCTTGTCCCGCTCATCCGGGAGGAATGAAAAACTGTTTTTT. Protein: CASSLSRSSGRNEKLFF. The chain uses TRBV5-1 and TRBJ1-4; no definite D call. The CDR3 sequence is 17 residues long. Trimming left V 1 base short and J 5 bases short, with 18 bases between. Looked up from germline, CDR1 is SGHRS and CDR2 is YFSETQ.

V usage is TRBV27 and J usage is TRBJ1-2, with 7 bases aligning to TRBD1. Germline V gene data show CDR1 as MNHEY and CDR2 as SMNVEV (reference sequence). The CDR3 is 13 amino acids. V shed 6 bases and J 3 bases; nucleotides not matched to a gene: 4. The CDR3 DNA sequence: TGTGCCAGCAGCTCCGGGACAGACTATGGCTACACCTTC. It translates to CASSSGTDYGYTF.

The gene calls are TRBV9 and TRBJ2-2; D may be TRBD1 (5 bases). The CDR3 consists of 14 residues. V lost 0 bases and J lost 7, with 10 bases in between. Germline CDR1 is SGDLS and CDR2 is YYNGEE. The CDR3, as DNA: TGTGCCAGCAGCGTAGCAGGGTTGGGCGGGGAGCTGTTTTTT. It encodes CASSVAGLGGELFF.

Details on this clone: The same CDR3 also results from other DNA sequences found in this sample. The gene calls are TRBV7-9 and TRBJ1-1; no definite D call. The germline gives CDR1 SEHNR, CDR2 FQNEAQ (reference sequence). This CDR3 has 12 residues. Trimming cost V 6 bases and J 4 bases, with 9 bases left between them. CDR3 DNA: TGTGCCAGCAGTCCCGGTGGCACTGAAGCTTTCTTT. As protein: CASSPGGTEAFF.

The chain uses TRBV7-9 and TRBJ2-2; 7 nucleotides line up with TRBD1. The CDR3 length is 15 residues. The V gene end was trimmed by 5 bases and the J gene end by 6 bases; junction bases not matched to a gene: 9. CDR1 is SEHNR and CDR2 is FQNEAQ in the germline V gene (reference sequence). In DNA form, the CDR3 reads TGTGCCAGCAGCGCTCGACAGGGAATGGCCGGGGAGCTGTTTTTT. Protein sequence: CASSARQGMAGELFF.

This clone occurred a few times. CDR3 coding DNA: TGTGCCTGGGGCCCCGTACTTCCTAACTATGGCTACACCTTC. Residues: CAWGPVLPNYGYTF. This sequence joins TRBV30 and TRBJ1-2; D is ambiguous. Trimming cost V 5 bases and J 0 bases, with 13 bases left between them. The CDR3 is made up of 14 amino acids. The germline CDR1 and CDR2 sequences are GTSNPN and SVGIG (reference sequence).

V and J are TRBV5-1 and TRBJ1-1; 8 positions agree with TRBD1. Germline V lookup: CDR1 SGHRS, CDR2 YFSETQ. The CDR3 is made up of 15 amino acids. Trimming at V came to 1 base and at J to 0 bases, leaving 2 bases not matched to a gene. CDR3 protein: CASSLWTGMNTEAFF. The DNA for the CDR3 is TGCGCCAGCAGCTTGTGGACAGGGATGAACACTGAAGCTTTCTTT.

The chain uses TRBV5-6 and TRBJ1-1; D may be TRBD1 (6 bases). Germline CDR1 and CDR2: SGHDT and YYEEEE. V gave up 2 bases and J gave up 5 bases, with 16 bases separating them. The CDR3 covers 15 residues. This chain's CDR3 is CASSFVHRENTEAFF. DNA of the CDR3: TGTGCCAGCAGCTTCGTCCACAGGGAAAATACTGAAGCTTTCTTT.

This chain joins TRBV10-1 and TRBJ2-7; TRBD2 agrees at 7 bases. Germline assignment: CDR1 WNHNN and CDR2 SYGVQD (reference sequence). With V trimmed by 8 bases and J by 6 bases, 10 bases remained unmatched. The CDR3 spans 13 residues. This chain's CDR3 is CASAQGLLGEQYF. As DNA, the CDR3 is TGCGCCAGCGCGCAGGGACTACTTGGCGAGCAGTACTTC.

This chain joins TRBV6-5 and TRBJ1-1; 7 bases agree with TRBD1. The J segment lost 0 bases and the V segment lost 2 bases, leaving 3 bases of the junction unmatched. Germline CDR1 and CDR2: MNHEY and SVGAGI. This CDR3 contains 15 residues. In nucleotides, the CDR3 is TGTGCCAGCAGTTACCGGGGACAGATGAACACTGAAGCTTTCTTT. Translating gives CASSYRGQMNTEAFF.

This clone turned up a few times. The chain couples TRBV10-1 to TRBJ2-2, with 9 bases lining up with TRBD2. There are 15 residues in the CDR3. V lost 5 bases, J lost 7 bases, and 8 bases stayed unmatched. Germline values: CDR1 WNHNN, CDR2 SYGVQD (reference sequence). CDR3 loop: CASSRTGLAGGELFF. The CDR3 DNA is TGCGCCAGCAGTCGTACGGGACTAGCAGGCGGGGAGCTGTTTTTT.

The CDR3 sequence is CASSILAGSTGELFF. CDR3 DNA: TGTGCCAGCAGTATACTAGCGGGAAGTACCGGGGAGCTGTTTTTT. The chain couples TRBV6-6 to TRBJ2-2; 10 bases fit TRBD2. The germline V gene encodes CDR1 MNHNY and CDR2 SVGAGI (reference sequence). The CDR3 runs to 15 residues. V lost 5 bases, J lost 5 bases, and 5 bases stayed unmatched.

The chain has TRBV21-1 and TRBJ1-1; no check of the table's D call, TRBD1, against the DNA was made. TRBV21-1 is tagged as a pseudogene. The CDR3 loop spans 16 amino acids. DNA for the CDR3: TGTGCCAGCAGCGCCCAAACAGGGGGCTGGAGCACTGAAGCTTTCTTT. Amino acids: CASSAQTGGWSTEAFF.

This sequence joins TRBV10-3 and TRBJ1-5; a weak D match, TRBD1 (5 bases). CDR3 length: 13 residues. Germline CDR1 and CDR2: ENHRY and SYGVKD. The CDR3 protein is CAAGQTSNQPQHF. CDR3 coding DNA: TGTGCAGCCGGACAAACTAGCAATCAGCCCCAGCATTTT.

This clone was observed once. The V call is TRBV28, the J call TRBJ2-7, with 9 positions matching TRBD2. Trimming cost V 2 bases and J 7 bases; bases outside gene matches: 9. The germline gives CDR1 MDHEN, CDR2 SYDVKM. This CDR3 contains 15 residues. This CDR3 is CASSLMSSGKREQYF. As DNA, the CDR3 is TGTGCCAGCAGTTTAATGTCTAGCGGGAAGAGAGAGCAGTACTTC.

The V call is TRBV19, the J call TRBJ2-3; the D is unclear. The germline V gene has CDR1 LNHDA and CDR2 SQIVND (reference sequence). The CDR3 has 16 residues. V shed 1 base and J shed 2 bases, with 13 bases lying between them. As DNA, the CDR3 is TGTGCCAGTAGTATAGTTCCTAGTCGGCTCACAGATACGCAGTATTTT. It is translated as CASSIVPSRLTDTQYF.

This chain's CDR3 is CASSLWQGGNTIYF. CDR3 nucleotide sequence: TGTGCCAGCAGCTTGTGGCAGGGCGGAAACACCATATATTTT. V gene TRBV11-2 combines with J gene TRBJ1-3, with D possibly being TRBD1 (5 bases). Trimming removed 3 bases at V and 4 bases at J, with 10 bases between. The V gene's germline CDR1 is SGHAT and CDR2 FQNNGV. This CDR3 is 14 amino acids long.

The genes are TRBV6-5 and TRBJ1-1; TRBD1 agrees at 7 bases. CDR1 is MNHEY and CDR2 is SVGAGI in the germline V gene. Trimming removed 2 bases from V and 10 bases from J; junction bases left unmatched: 4. The CDR3 has 12 residues. This CDR3 is CASSYTGEIAFF. The CDR3 DNA is TGTGCCAGCAGTTACACAGGGGAGATAGCTTTCTTT.

This clone was counted a single time. The V gene is TRBV30, the J gene TRBJ2-5; D is ambiguous. The V end lost 4 bases, the J end lost 5 bases, and 8 bases lay between the germline ends. The CDR3 loop spans 11 amino acids. Germline V CDR1 and CDR2: GTSNPN, SVGIG (reference sequence). CDR3 DNA: TGTGCCTGGAAAAGGAGTGAGACCCAGTACTTC. Its protein is CAWKRSETQYF. The whole variable domain, filled in from reference TRBV30 and TRBJ2-5, reads SQTIHQWPATLVQPVGSPLSLECTVEGTSNPNLYWYRQAAGRGLQLLFYSVGIGQISSEVPQNLSASRPQDRQFILSSKKLLLSDSGFYLCAWKRSETQYFGPGTRLLVL.

This clone occurred once. The rearrangement uses TRBV5-6 and TRBJ2-6; a weak D match, TRBD2 (7 bases). CDR1 is SGHDT, CDR2 YYEEEE, per germline. The CDR3 spans 15 residues. The V end was cut by 3 bases, the J end by 2 bases, with 9 bases between. As DNA, the CDR3 is TGTGCCAGCAGCTCGGGGGGCACTGGGGCCAACGTCCTGACTTTC. Amino acid sequence: CASSSGGTGANVLTF. Full variable domain (remainder filled in from reference TRBV5-6 and TRBJ2-6): DAGVTQSPTHLIKTRGQQVTLRCSPKSGHDTVSWYQQALGQGPQFIFQYYEEEERQRGNFPDRFSGHQFPNYSSELNVNALLLGDSALYLCASSSGGTGANVLTFGAGSRLTVL.

The V call is TRBV7-9, the J call TRBJ2-2; 9 positions agree with TRBD2. V shed 3 bases and J 0 bases; nucleotides not matched to a gene: 11. The CDR3 is 19 residues long. Germline V CDR1 and CDR2: SEHNR, FQNEAQ (reference sequence). The CDR3 DNA reads as TGTGCCAGCAGCTTTTCCGGTTCTAGCGGGGCCGCGAACACCGGGGAGCTGTTTTTT. Translating it yields CASSFSGSSGAANTGELFF. The whole variable domain, remainder taken from reference TRBV7-9 and TRBJ2-2, is DTGVSQNPRHKITKRGQNVTFRCDPISEHNRLYWYRQTLGQGPEFLTYFQNEAQLEKSRLLSDRFSAERPKGSFSTLEIQRTEQGDSAMYLCASSFSGSSGAANTGELFFGEGSRLTVL.

The V and J genes are TRBV18 and TRBJ1-5, with 8 bases matching TRBD1. The CDR3 length is 15 residues. Trimming took 3 bases from V and 5 from J; bases not matched to a gene: 6. Germline CDR1 and CDR2: KGHSH and LQKENI. CDR3 loop: CASSPQTGVDQPQHF. The CDR3 nucleotides read TGTGCCAGCTCACCCCAGACAGGGGTTGATCAGCCCCAGCATTTT.

The chain uses TRBV15 and TRBJ2-1, with unresolved D. The CDR3 sequence is 15 residues long. V lost 0 bases and J 8 bases, leaving 14 bases between the germline ends. CDR1 and CDR2 from the germline V gene are LNHNV and YYDKDF (reference sequence). This CDR3 reads CATSRDSRSRYEQFF. Written as DNA, the CDR3 is TGTGCCACCAGCAGAGATTCCCGCTCCAGGTATGAGCAGTTCTTC.

This rearrangement joins TRBV12-3 or TRBV12-4 to TRBJ1-2; weak D call: TRBD1 (6 bases). V lost 5 bases and J lost 7, with 8 bases in between. The CDR3 consists of 11 residues. The CDR3 DNA follows: TGTGCCAGCAGTGGACAGATTGGCTACACCTTC. It is translated as CASSGQIGYTF.

This clone is a singleton in its sample. The CDR3 sequence is CASSFDLTGIGYTF. CDR3 nucleotides: TGTGCCAGCAGCTTTGATTTGACAGGGATTGGCTACACCTTC. The rearrangement uses TRBV7-9 and TRBJ1-2, with 7 bases matching TRBD1. This CDR3 has 14 amino acids. V dropped 3 bases and J dropped 7; count of bases not matched to a gene: 8. In germline, CDR1 is SEHNR, CDR2 FQNEAQ (reference sequence).

This chain joins TRBV9 and TRBJ2-1; D is ambiguous. CDR3 length equals 11 residues. Germline V gene data show CDR1 as SGDLS and CDR2 as YYNGEE. Between the trimmed V and J ends, which lost 4 bases and 10 bases, there was a span of 9 bases. The CDR3 spells CASSQKREQFF. The DNA of the CDR3 is TGTGCCAGCAGCCAAAAGAGGGAGCAGTTCTTC.

V and J are TRBV7-9 and TRBJ1-2; D is uncertain. Germline CDR1 SEHNR, CDR2 FQNEAQ (reference sequence). This CDR3 has 15 residues. The V gene lost 5 bases and the J gene lost 2 bases, with 15 bases spanning the gap. The CDR3 DNA is TGTGCCAGCAGCGGCGGAGCTATTTCAAACTATGGCTACACCTTC. Translated, it gives CASSGGAISNYGYTF.

The chain carries TRBV5-1 and TRBJ1-4, with D maybe TRBD1 (6 bases). V shed 0 bases and J shed 7 bases, with 16 bases lying between them. This CDR3 region has 16 residues. Per the germline V gene, CDR1 is SGHRS and CDR2 is YFSETQ. The CDR3 is CASSLGQAKVGEKLFF. The CDR3 nucleotides are TGCGCCAGCAGCTTGGGACAGGCGAAAGTCGGTGAAAAACTGTTTTTT.